This T cell receptor (beta chain) comes out of a study of T cell repertoires in cytomegalovirus infection. CDR3 size: 15 residues. J gave up 7 bases and V 2 bases, and 7 bases lay outside the gene matches. Germline V CDR1 and CDR2: MNHEY, SVGAGI. TCRdb ran MiXCR on the reads and lists one entry per CDR3 protein. The sample holds about 24,000 distinct CDR3 sequences, 20% to 25% seen once. Worth noting for this clonotype: The antigen is not known.

Sequencing used CD8+ T cells from cultured PBMCs, obtained from culture after CMV antigen stimulation. The source of this sequence is a human donor in good health (CMV status not recorded). Some clones in this sample may be carry-over from other donors' samples. The chain recombines TRBV6-5 with TRBJ2-1; 8 positions agree with TRBD2. The CDR3, as DNA: TGTGCCAGCAGTTACGATCCGGGGGGGACAAATGAGCAGTTCTTC. Protein: CASSYDPGGTNEQFF.